The 25 T cell receptor beta chains presented below share a single source sample, sequenced in a study of beta chain features in type 1 diabetes. Expressed TCRB transcripts were sequenced, since all the RNA that had been isolated was reverse transcribed. Libraries were prepared by immunoSEQ multiplex PCR; TCRdb keeps only in-frame clonotypes and omits some of them. The data show hundreds of thousands of clones, around 16% seen once. These receptors are not linked to any known antigen. General study points: Across all four CD4+ subsets, people with type 1 diabetes showed modestly shorter TCRB CDR3s.

The sequenced sample was naive CD4+ T cells from blood. The receptors stem from a man between 18 and 29 years old with type 1 diabetes.

In its sample, this clone was seen a few times. This sequence joins TRBV28 and TRBJ2-7; a possible D gene is TRBD2 (5 bases). The germline V gene has CDR1 MDHEN and CDR2 SYDVKM. The CDR3 is 12 amino acids. Trimming removed 10 bases at V and 6 bases at J, with 16 bases between. DNA for the CDR3: TGTGCCACCGGGGTCCAATTTCCCGAGCAGTACTTC. It specifies CATGVQFPEQYF.

This clone was detected only a few times. The chain carries TRBV27 and TRBJ2-3; TRBD2 aligns across 11 bases. CDR1 MNHEY and CDR2 SMNVEV come from the germline V gene (reference sequence). The CDR3 runs 14 residues. The V segment lost 4 bases and the J segment 3 bases; nucleotides outside the gene matches: 0. The CDR3 loop reads CASSSSGRTDTQYF. Written as DNA, the CDR3 is TGTGCCAGCAGTTCTAGCGGGAGGACAGATACGCAGTATTTT.

The chain combines TRBV19 with TRBJ2-6; TRBD1 agrees at 9 bases. The CDR3 runs 19 residues. CDR1 and CDR2 (germline): LNHDA, SQIVND (reference sequence). V gave up 7 bases and J gave up 1 base; unmatched junction bases: 14. Here the CDR3 reads CASTLGRDRVFSGANVLTF. DNA for the CDR3: TGTGCCAGTACCCTGGGAAGGGACAGGGTCTTTTCTGGGGCCAACGTCCTGACTTTC.

This chain links TRBV5-1 with TRBJ2-7; 7 bases match TRBD1. The CDR3 sequence is 15 residues long. Germline-derived CDR1 and CDR2 are SGHRS and YFSETQ. Unmatched junction bases numbered 6, after V lost 1 base and J lost 2 bases. The CDR3 protein is CASSLLGGATYEQYF. CDR3 DNA: TGCGCCAGCAGCTTGCTAGGGGGCGCCACCTACGAGCAGTACTTC.

This clone was counted only a few times. The rearrangement links TRBV30 to TRBJ2-5; TRBD2 matches at 9 bases. Trimming took 0 bases from V and 9 from J; bases not matched to a gene: 11. This CDR3 comprises 15 residues. Looked up from germline, CDR1 is GTSNPN and CDR2 is SVGIG (reference sequence). CDR3 region: CAWSVYRRGGFPQYF. CDR3 nucleotides: TGTGCCTGGAGTGTATATAGGCGGGGGGGCTTCCCCCAGTACTTC.

The CDR3 region is CACRDRASGQYF. CDR3 in DNA: TGTGCCTGCCGGGACAGGGCATCGGGGCAGTACTTC. The chain couples TRBV30 to TRBJ2-7, with 9 bases identical to TRBD1. CDR1 and CDR2 from the germline V gene are GTSNPN and SVGIG (reference sequence). The CDR3 extends over 12 amino acids. V lost 6 bases, J lost 9 bases, and 9 bases stayed unmatched. The variable domain in full, completed from reference TRBV30 and TRBJ2-7, reads SQTIHQWPATLVQPVGSPLSLECTVEGTSNPNLYWYRQAAGRGLQLLFYSVGIGQISSEVPQNLSASRPQDRQFILSSKKLLLSDSGFYLCACRDRASGQYFGPGTRLTVT.

This chain joins TRBV25-1 and TRBJ1-3; a possible D gene is TRBD1 (5 bases). Germline lookup yields CDR1 MGHDK and CDR2 SYGVNS. The CDR3 has 15 amino acids. The V and J ends lost 1 base and 0 bases respectively, with 7 bases between them. CDR3 amino acids: CASSEWGVSGNTIYF. CDR3 sequence (DNA): TGTGCCAGCAGTGAATGGGGGGTCTCTGGAAACACCATATATTTT.

V and J are TRBV30 and TRBJ1-5, with 7 bases fitting TRBD1. The junction had 5 bases not matched to a gene; V was cut back by 2 bases and J by 4 bases. Germline V gene data show CDR1 as GTSNPN and CDR2 as SVGIG (reference sequence). The CDR3 length is 14 residues. The CDR3 region is CAWSSTGLNQPQHF. In nucleotides, the CDR3 is TGTGCCTGGAGTTCGACAGGGTTAAATCAGCCCCAGCATTTT.

This clone was seen a few times. This rearrangement joins TRBV7-9 to TRBJ2-1; 7 nucleotides line up with TRBD1. This CDR3 is built from 14 residues. Germline V CDR1 and CDR2: SEHNR, FQNEAQ (reference sequence). The junction had 8 bases not matched to a gene; V was cut back by 5 bases and J by 7 bases. DNA for the CDR3: TGTGCCAGCAGCCCCGGACAGGCGAGAAATGAGCAGTTCTTC. Its protein product is CASSPGQARNEQFF.

The chain recombines TRBV4-1 with TRBJ1-1; D gene ambiguous. This CDR3 has 15 residues. V lost 4 bases and J lost 0, with 12 bases in between. Germline CDR1 reads MGHRA; CDR2 reads YSYEKL. Here the CDR3 reads CASSPGSGMNTEAFF. The CDR3 DNA reads TGCGCCAGCAGCCCGGGGTCTGGAATGAACACTGAAGCTTTCTTT.

This clone came up a few times. The V call is TRBV28, the J call TRBJ1-5, with a tentative D call TRBD1 (6 bases). CDR1 and CDR2 (germline): MDHEN, SYDVKM. The length of the CDR3 is 13 residues. V was pared by 7 bases and J by 7 bases, with 14 bases between. CDR3 loop: CASKGGARQPQHF. Here the CDR3 DNA reads TGTGCCAGCAAAGGGGGGGCGAGACAGCCCCAGCATTTT.

This clone was counted a few times. The chain couples TRBV7-9 to TRBJ1-2; TRBD1 matches 7 bases. CDR1 is SEHNR and CDR2 is FQNEAQ in the germline V gene (reference sequence). Unmatched junction bases numbered 4, after V lost 5 bases and J lost 7 bases. The CDR3 has 12 amino acids. The CDR3 is CASSPRTGGYTF. CDR3 coding DNA: TGTGCCAGCAGCCCACGGACAGGTGGCTACACCTTC. Filled out from reference TRBV7-9 and TRBJ1-2, the complete variable domain reads DTGVSQNPRHKITKRGQNVTFRCDPISEHNRLYWYRQTLGQGPEFLTYFQNEAQLEKSRLLSDRFSAERPKGSFSTLEIQRTEQGDSAMYLCASSPRTGGYTFGSGTRLTVV.

The genes are TRBV28 and TRBJ1-2; D perhaps matches TRBD1 (5 bases). The CDR3 is 13 amino acids. Trimming left V 6 bases short and J 3 bases short, with 11 bases between. CDR1 is MDHEN, CDR2 SYDVKM, per germline. CDR3 loop: CASRGGRDYGYTF. The CDR3 DNA reads TGTGCCAGCAGGGGGGGTAGAGACTATGGCTACACCTTC.

The rearrangement uses TRBV4-2 and TRBJ2-3; D unclear. The V end was cut by 0 bases, the J end by 6 bases, with 7 bases between. The length of the CDR3 is 13 residues. Germline values: CDR1 LGHNA, CDR2 YNFKEQ. The CDR3 loop is CASSQDIDDTQYF. The CDR3, as DNA: TGTGCCAGCAGCCAAGATATAGATGATACGCAGTATTTT.

The V gene is TRBV30, the J gene TRBJ1-4; D is unresolved. Germline CDR1 and CDR2: GTSNPN and SVGIG (reference sequence). The V and J ends lost 3 bases and 3 bases respectively, with 5 bases between them. The CDR3 sequence is 12 residues long. The CDR3 is CAWRRANEKLFF. The DNA of the CDR3 is TGTGCCTGGAGACGAGCTAATGAAAAACTGTTTTTT.

CDR3 nucleotides: TGTGCCAGCTCACCACCATCCGCCGGTGAGCAGTTCTTC. Translated, it gives CASSPPSAGEQFF. The chain recombines TRBV18 with TRBJ2-1; D ambiguous. Per germline, CDR1 KGHSH and CDR2 LQKENI. The CDR3 totals 13 residues. The germline V and J ends were trimmed by 0 bases and 9 bases, with 9 bases remaining between them.

This clone was observed a handful of times. The chain carries TRBV7-2 and TRBJ1-2, with 11 bases matching TRBD1. The CDR3 is 14 amino acids. From germline, CDR1 is SGHTA and CDR2 FQGNSA. Losses at the gene ends were 8 bases for V and 5 bases for J; bases not matched to a gene: 7. CDR3 coding DNA: TGTGCCAGCGTCCGGGACAGGGGGAGTTATGGCTACACCTTC. This sequence encodes CASVRDRGSYGYTF. Filled out from reference TRBV7-2 and TRBJ1-2, the complete variable domain reads GAGVSQSPSNKVTEKGKDVELRCDPISGHTALYWYRQSLGQGLEFLIYFQGNSAPDKSGLPSDRFSAERTGGSVSTLTIQRTQQEDSAVYLCASVRDRGSYGYTFGSGTRLTVV.

The gene calls are TRBV10-3 and TRBJ1-5; TRBD1 agrees at 9 bases. There are 15 residues in the CDR3. CDR1 and CDR2 from the germline V gene are ENHRY and SYGVKD. J lost 7 bases, V lost 5 bases, and 9 bases had no gene match. The CDR3 spells CAISLGQGSSQPQHF. The DNA for the CDR3 is TGTGCCATCAGTCTGGGACAGGGAAGTTCCCAGCCCCAGCATTTT.

The gene calls are TRBV15 and TRBJ2-5; TRBD2 might be the D (6 bases). The CDR3 is 15 residues long. Germline lookup yields CDR1 LNHNV and CDR2 YYDKDF (reference sequence). Between the trimmed V and J ends, which lost 0 bases and 3 bases, there was a span of 11 bases. The chain's CDR3 is CATSRDLGGEETQYF. As DNA, the CDR3 is TGTGCCACCAGCAGAGATCTTGGCGGGGAAGAGACCCAGTACTTC.

This clone turned up a few times. The chain is built from TRBV6-1 and TRBJ2-7; 7 positions match TRBD2. Trimming removed 3 bases from V and 1 base from J; junction bases left unmatched: 9. The CDR3 loop spans 16 amino acids. Looked up from germline, CDR1 is MNHNS and CDR2 is SASEGT. In DNA form, the CDR3 reads TGTGCCAGCAGTGAGGCGGGACTATCTTATTCCTACGAGCAGTACTTC. The encoded protein is CASSEAGLSYSYEQYF.

V gene TRBV18 combines with J gene TRBJ1-2; possible D gene TRBD1, 6 bases. Trimming took 0 bases from V and 5 from J, leaving 13 bases between them. Germline CDR1 and CDR2: KGHSH and LQKENI. The CDR3 length is 15 residues. CDR3 residues: CASSPPYREGYGYTF. CDR3 nucleotides: TGTGCCAGCTCACCACCGTACAGGGAGGGATATGGCTACACCTTC.

This rearrangement joins TRBV4-2 to TRBJ2-1; D is ambiguous. This CDR3 region has 14 residues. Looked up from germline, CDR1 is LGHNA and CDR2 is YNFKEQ. V was cut by 0 bases and J by 3 bases, with 6 bases left in between. CDR3 amino acids: CASSQDSVYNEQFF. As DNA, the CDR3 is TGTGCCAGCAGCCAAGATTCAGTCTACAATGAGCAGTTCTTC.

This clone was found a few times. The chain has TRBV6-5 and TRBJ1-2; 11 nucleotides align to TRBD1. V shed 6 bases, J shed 8 bases, and the junction held 11 bases outside the gene matches. Germline lookup yields CDR1 MNHEY and CDR2 SVGAGI. The CDR3 contains 15 residues. The CDR3 loop is CASRINGQGAVGYTF. The CDR3 DNA follows: TGTGCCAGCAGAATAAACGGACAGGGGGCAGTCGGCTACACCTTC.

The V call is TRBV6-5, the J call TRBJ2-5, with 10 bases lining up with TRBD1. The CDR3 has 14 amino acids. The V gene end was trimmed by 6 bases and the J gene end by 7 bases; junction bases not matched to a gene: 8. From germline, CDR1 is MNHEY and CDR2 SVGAGI. This CDR3 reads CASSPDRGHGTQYF. The DNA of the CDR3 is TGTGCCAGCAGCCCCGACAGGGGGCATGGGACCCAGTACTTC.

The chain is built from TRBV10-3 and TRBJ1-5; TRBD1 is a possible D gene (6 bases). The germline CDR1 and CDR2 sequences are ENHRY and SYGVKD. Trimming pared 9 bases from V and 1 base from J, leaving 10 bases between. The CDR3 covers 13 residues. This chain's CDR3 is CAIKQGSNQPQHF. In nucleotides, the CDR3 is TGTGCCATAAAACAGGGAAGCAATCAGCCCCAGCATTTT.